This record concerns one T cell receptor (beta chain) sequence. This specimen includes other DNA sequences encoding the same CDR3. An assay was performed, and its level was deep. Each cell subset's genomic DNA was divided evenly among several immunoSEQ plates. Profiling relied on immunoSEQ multiplex PCR, and the TCRdb table lists in-frame clones only, not all of them. The table includes approximately 87,000 clones, 60% to 70% detected once. The sample comes from a study of shared clonotypes between healthy human individuals. As for the study in general: For every donor, three CD4 naive, three CD4 memory, two CD8 naive and one CD8 memory plates were used.

Trimming pared 6 bases from V and 0 bases from J, leaving 12 bases between. The germline CDR1 and CDR2 sequences are SGHVS and FQNEAQ. CDR3 size: 15 residues. The V and J genes are TRBV7-8 and TRBJ2-1, with D unresolved. The source is a man in his thirties or forties in good health. Sequencing was performed on memory CD8+ T cells sorted from blood. Subset indicated: CD45RO+ cells pooled with CCR7-negative TemRA cells. CDR3 DNA: TGTGCCAGCAGGGCTGGACCCAGCTCCTACAATGAGCAGTTCTTC. Protein product: CASRAGPSSYNEQFF.